This T cell receptor (beta chain) comes out of a study of spatial heterogeneity in lung cancer. Study-wide results and caveats: Follow-up blood showed ubiquitous expanded tumor TCRs less than blood at resection did.

This sample's time point: sample taken at primary tumor resection. The donors were more than 70 patients with non-small cell lung cancer that was early-stage and untreated. Whole RNA came from tumor, nontumor lung or frozen PBMC and was sequenced without being sorted. Of note for this clonotype: Its target is not known.

CDR3 length equals 11 residues. V lost 6 bases and J 7 bases, leaving 12 bases between the germline ends. Germline V gene sequence: CDR1 DFQATT, CDR2 SNEGSKA (reference sequence). Unique molecular identifiers, one per molecule, were present on every TCR cDNA molecule. Each CDR3 protein gets one entry after TCRdb re-called the 5' RACE reads with MiXCR. The data contain roughly 80,000 distinct CDR3 sequences, about 8.5% of them singletons. This chain connects TRBV20-1 to TRBJ2-5; D remains ambiguous. This receptor was identified in a male donor with early-stage non-small cell lung cancer. The source was PBMCs, collected at surgery. CDR3 residues: CSAKAPGTQYF. The CDR3 DNA is TGCAGTGCCAAGGCCCCAGGGACCCAGTACTTC.